The next 24 T cell receptor beta chains were all read from a single sample in a study of control samples from healthy donors and cancer patients. The assay was immunoSEQ multiplex PCR, and TCRdb's table has in-frame clones only and misses some. The sample contains around 110,000 clones, roughly 92% of which appear only once. Material for sequencing was blood. The receptors come from a young man in good health.

The CDR3 here is CASSSDSQSYNEQFF. In nucleotides, the CDR3 is TGTGCCAGCAGCTCCGACAGCCAGTCCTACAATGAGCAGTTCTTC. The V call is TRBV5-4, the J call TRBJ2-1; TRBD1 is a possible D gene (5 bases). V was cut by 3 bases and J by 1 base, with 11 bases left in between. Looked up from germline, CDR1 is SGHNT and CDR2 is YYREEE (reference sequence). The CDR3 length is 15 residues.

J is TRBJ2-5 and V is TRBV27, with D unclear. Trimming shortened V by 3 bases and J by 2 bases, and 7 bases separated the two germline ends. Germline values: CDR1 MNHEY, CDR2 SMNVEV (reference sequence). The CDR3 contains 13 residues. Here the CDR3 DNA reads TGTGCCAGCAGTTTGGGATCACAAGAGACCCAGTACTTC. Translating it yields CASSLGSQETQYF.

V usage is TRBV19 and J usage is TRBJ2-7, with D possibly TRBD2 on 6 matching bases. V gave up 5 bases and J gave up 5 bases, with 16 bases separating them. CDR3 length: 14 amino acids. CDR1 and CDR2 from the germline V gene are LNHDA and SQIVND (reference sequence). CDR3 nucleotides: TGTGCCAGTAGTGTCCGCGGGGCGTCCAACGAGCAGTACGTC. Its translation: CASSVRGASNEQYV.

This chain joins TRBV12-5 and TRBJ2-2; possibly TRBD1 or TRBD2 for D (5 bases each). Looked up from germline, CDR1 is LGHNT and CDR2 is FRNRAP. Between the trimmed V and J ends, which lost 4 bases and 5 bases, there was a span of 11 bases. This CDR3 region has 14 residues. The CDR3 loop is CASGSRDGTGELFF. The CDR3 nucleotides read TGTGCTAGTGGTTCCCGGGACGGTACCGGGGAGCTGTTTTTT.

This chain connects TRBV5-5 to TRBJ2-3; 11 positions match TRBD2. With V trimmed by 0 bases and J by 1 base, 4 bases remained unmatched. The CDR3 covers 17 residues. The germline gives CDR1 SGHKS, CDR2 YYEKEE (reference sequence). Here the CDR3 reads CASSLVSGGAGTDTQYF. DNA of the CDR3: TGTGCCAGCAGCTTGGTTAGCGGGGGGGCCGGCACAGATACGCAGTATTTT.

The rearrangement uses TRBV6-5 and TRBJ1-1, with TRBD1 as a possible D gene (6 bases). V was pared by 8 bases and J by 1 base, with 17 bases between. Germline CDR1 and CDR2: MNHEY and SVGAGI. CDR3 length equals 15 residues. The CDR3 loop is CASDPGGPRNTEAFF. The DNA for the CDR3 is TGTGCCAGCGATCCTGGGGGCCCGAGGAACACTGAAGCTTTCTTT.

This chain joins TRBV30 and TRBJ2-2; 8 bases are shared with TRBD1. CDR1 and CDR2 from the germline V gene are GTSNPN and SVGIG (reference sequence). The CDR3 has 16 amino acids. Trimming cost V 6 bases and J 0 bases; bases outside gene matches: 9. The CDR3 spells CACGQGMSANTGELFF. The DNA for the CDR3 is TGTGCCTGTGGACAGGGTATGTCCGCGAACACCGGGGAGCTGTTTTTT. The entire variable domain, with the rest obtained from reference TRBV30 and TRBJ2-2, is as follows: SQTIHQWPATLVQPVGSPLSLECTVEGTSNPNLYWYRQAAGRGLQLLFYSVGIGQISSEVPQNLSASRPQDRQFILSSKKLLLSDSGFYLCACGQGMSANTGELFFGEGSRLTVL.

The V gene is TRBV7-3, the J gene TRBJ2-1; TRBD1 is a possible D gene (5 bases). Germline CDR1 reads SGHTA; CDR2 reads FQGTGA. The CDR3 is made up of 14 amino acids. Trimming cost V 5 bases and J 6 bases, with 14 bases left between them. The CDR3 sequence: CASSPATEPNEQFF. The CDR3 coding sequence is TGTGCCAGCAGCCCCGCGACAGAGCCCAATGAGCAGTTCTTC.

V is TRBV6-5 and J is TRBJ2-3; TRBD1 might be the D (7 bases). V was trimmed by 6 bases and J by 2 bases, leaving 15 bases between them. The CDR3 loop spans 15 amino acids. CDR1 and CDR2 from the germline V gene are MNHEY and SVGAGI. The DNA for the CDR3 is TGTGCCAGCAGGAGACAGGGAGGATTCACAGATACGCAGTATTTT. This encodes CASRRQGGFTDTQYF.

This chain connects TRBV4-1 to TRBJ2-5, with D possibly being TRBD2 (7 bases). There are 16 residues in the CDR3. CDR1 is MGHRA and CDR2 is YSYEKL in the germline V gene. The V end lost 1 base, the J end lost 5 bases, and 17 bases lay between the germline ends. CDR3 amino acids: CASSQGWGGRRETQYF. The CDR3 DNA follows: TGCGCCAGCAGCCAAGGGTGGGGGGGCCGTCGGGAGACCCAGTACTTC.

The genes are TRBV6-5 and TRBJ2-7, with D possibly matching TRBD1 (6 bases). This CDR3 has 14 residues. The V gene lost 2 bases and the J gene lost 6 bases, with 14 bases spanning the gap. The germline CDR1 and CDR2 sequences are MNHEY and SVGAGI. Written as DNA, the CDR3 is TGTGCCAGCAGTTACGGTACAGGGTTGGGCGAGCAGTACTTC. The encoded protein is CASSYGTGLGEQYF.

The count of this clone is one. A junction end diverges from the germline sequence, so it may reflect a read error. This chain connects TRBV7-2 to TRBJ2-3; D possibly corresponds to TRBD2 (5 bases). The germline V gene encodes CDR1 SGHTA and CDR2 FQGNSA. This CDR3 has 14 residues. In nucleotides, the CDR3 is TGTGCCAACAGCCAACTAGGGCCTGAAGATACGCAGTATTTT. This encodes CANSQLGPEDTQYF.

The table lists this clone with a few counts. The rearrangement uses TRBV2 and TRBJ2-3, with 9 bases identical to TRBD2. CDR3 length: 15 amino acids. The germline CDR1 and CDR2 sequences are SNHLY and FYNNEI. V gave up 6 bases and J gave up 0 bases; unmatched junction bases: 4. CDR3 residues: CASRSTSGSTDTQYF. Here the CDR3 DNA reads TGTGCCAGCAGGTCAACTAGCGGGAGCACAGATACGCAGTATTTT. Complete variable domain (other parts from reference TRBV2 and TRBJ2-3): EPEVTQTPSHQVTQMGQEVILRCVPISNHLYFYWYRQILGQKVEFLVSFYNNEISEKSEIFDDQFSVERPDGSNFTLKIRSTKLEDSAMYFCASRSTSGSTDTQYFGPGTRLTVL.

The V and J genes are TRBV12-3 or TRBV12-4 and TRBJ2-3; 9 bases fit TRBD2. With 7 bases clipped from V and 4 bases from J, the junction kept 3 bases outside the gene matches. The CDR3 spans 13 residues. The CDR3 bases are TGTGCCAGCAAGGCGGGGGGGTCAGATACGCAGTATTTT. This encodes CASKAGGSDTQYF.

The gene calls are TRBV7-9 and TRBJ1-2; 7 positions match TRBD1. CDR3 length equals 14 residues. V dropped 5 bases and J dropped 5; count of bases not matched to a gene: 8. Germline V gene data show CDR1 as SEHNR and CDR2 as FQNEAQ (reference sequence). The CDR3 spells CASSGWTGGYGYTF. For the CDR3, the DNA is TGTGCCAGCAGCGGGTGGACAGGTGGATATGGCTACACCTTC.

V is TRBV24-1 and J is TRBJ2-1, with 12 bases that match TRBD1. CDR1 is KGHDR and CDR2 is SFDVKD in the germline V gene. Trimming at V came to 1 base and at J to 7 bases, leaving 10 bases not matched to a gene. The CDR3 covers 18 residues. CDR3 bases: TGTGCCACCAGTGATTTCGGAATGGGGACAGGGGGCGTGAATGAGCAGTTCTTC. This gives the protein CATSDFGMGTGGVNEQFF.

The chain links TRBV20-1 to TRBJ1-2, with 7 bases aligning to TRBD1. CDR3 length: 16 amino acids. With V trimmed by 3 bases and J by 4 bases, 14 bases remained unmatched. Germline loops: CDR1 DFQATT, CDR2 SNEGSKA (reference sequence). CDR3 amino acids: CSASLRGQEYSYGYTF. Here the CDR3 DNA reads TGCAGTGCTAGTCTGAGGGGGCAGGAGTACTCCTATGGCTACACCTTC.

This clone was observed a single time. The chain carries TRBV28 and TRBJ1-2; D possibly corresponds to TRBD1 (5 bases). The V end was cut by 6 bases, the J end by 8 bases, with 13 bases between. Looked up from germline, CDR1 is MDHEN and CDR2 is SYDVKM. The CDR3 is 12 amino acids. CDR3 nucleotides: TGTGCCAGCAGCTCGGGGGGGGAAGGCTACACCTTC. Protein: CASSSGGEGYTF.

This clone was counted between two and nine times. The chain employs TRBV6-1 and TRBJ2-1; 14 nucleotides match TRBD2. CDR1 is MNHNS and CDR2 is SASEGT in the germline V gene. J lost 11 bases, V lost 3 bases, and 6 bases had no gene match. The CDR3 spans 15 residues. CDR3 sequence (DNA): TGTGCCAGCAGTGACGGGACTAGCGGGGGATATAAGCAGTTCTTC. Translation: CASSDGTSGGYKQFF.

This clone was counted a single time. The chain is built from TRBV24-1 and TRBJ1-5; D is undetermined. Trimming took off 3 bases at V and 6 bases at J, with 14 bases between the two ends. This CDR3 spans 15 amino acids. Per the germline V gene, CDR1 is KGHDR and CDR2 is SFDVKD. CDR3 amino acids: CATSDPGRDSQPQHF. CDR3 coding DNA: TGTGCCACCAGTGATCCCGGGAGAGATAGTCAGCCCCAGCATTTT.

The rearrangement links TRBV20-1 to TRBJ1-1; a possible D gene is TRBD1 (5 bases). V dropped 5 bases and J dropped 7 bases, with 11 bases sitting between them. The CDR3 runs to 11 residues. Germline CDR1 reads DFQATT; CDR2 reads SNEGSKA (reference sequence). The CDR3 DNA follows: TGCAGTGCTGGGGACGGATATGAAGCTTTCTTT. Protein sequence: CSAGDGYEAFF.

The chain employs TRBV5-6 and TRBJ1-2, with D possibly TRBD1 on 6 matching bases. Trimming cost V 1 base and J 4 bases, with 23 bases left between them. The germline V gene has CDR1 SGHDT and CDR2 YYEEEE. The CDR3 runs to 18 residues. The CDR3 DNA reads TGTGCCAGCAGCTTGATATCGCCCAGTGACAGGCCTGTCTATGGCTACACCTTC. Residues: CASSLISPSDRPVYGYTF.

Written as DNA, the CDR3 is TGTGCCAGCAGTGACCGGACAGGGGGAAGAACCTATGGCTACACCTTC. It is translated as CASSDRTGGRTYGYTF. This chain joins TRBV6-2 or TRBV6-3 and TRBJ1-2, with 10 positions matching TRBD1. With 5 bases clipped from V and 4 bases from J, the junction kept 10 bases outside the gene matches. This CDR3 has 16 residues. Germline loops: CDR1 MNHEY, CDR2 SVGEGT.

This chain uses TRBV5-1 with TRBJ1-4, with unresolved D. There are 16 residues in the CDR3. V lost 5 bases to trimming and J lost 0 bases, with 14 bases between them. Per the germline V gene, CDR1 is SGHRS and CDR2 is YFSETQ. The CDR3 is CASRDTTRATNEKLFF. For the CDR3, the DNA is TGCGCCAGCAGAGATACAACAAGGGCAACTAATGAAAAACTGTTTTTT.